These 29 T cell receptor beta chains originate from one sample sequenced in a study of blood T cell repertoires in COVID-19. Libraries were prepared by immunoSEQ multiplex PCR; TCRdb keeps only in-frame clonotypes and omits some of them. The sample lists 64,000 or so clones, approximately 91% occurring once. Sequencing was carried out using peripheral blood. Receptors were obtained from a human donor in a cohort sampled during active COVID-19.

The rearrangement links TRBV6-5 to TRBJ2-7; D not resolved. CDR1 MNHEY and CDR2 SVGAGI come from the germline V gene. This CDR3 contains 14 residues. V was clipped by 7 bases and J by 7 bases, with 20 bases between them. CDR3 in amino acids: CASTLTGTPGEQYF. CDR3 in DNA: TGTGCCAGCACCCTTACTGGAACACCCGGGGAGCAGTACTTC.

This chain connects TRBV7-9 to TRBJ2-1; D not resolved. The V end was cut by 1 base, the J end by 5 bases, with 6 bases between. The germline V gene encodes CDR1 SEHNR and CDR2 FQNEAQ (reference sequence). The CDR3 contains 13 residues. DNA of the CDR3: TGTGCCAGCAGCTTAGTACTGGACAATGAGCAGTTCTTC. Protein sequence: CASSLVLDNEQFF.

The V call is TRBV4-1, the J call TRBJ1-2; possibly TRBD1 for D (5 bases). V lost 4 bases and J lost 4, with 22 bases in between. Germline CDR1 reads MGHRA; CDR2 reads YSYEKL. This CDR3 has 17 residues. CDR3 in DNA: TGCGCCAGCAGCCCGACAGTCTCGTCTTCACTCTTCTATGGCTACACCTTC. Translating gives CASSPTVSSSLFYGYTF.

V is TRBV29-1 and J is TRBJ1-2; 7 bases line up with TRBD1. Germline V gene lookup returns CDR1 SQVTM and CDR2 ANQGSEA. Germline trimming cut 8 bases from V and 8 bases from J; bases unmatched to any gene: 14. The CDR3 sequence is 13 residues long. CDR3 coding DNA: TGCAGCACCCGAACAGGGGCGATGGGCGGCTACACCTTC. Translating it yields CSTRTGAMGGYTF.

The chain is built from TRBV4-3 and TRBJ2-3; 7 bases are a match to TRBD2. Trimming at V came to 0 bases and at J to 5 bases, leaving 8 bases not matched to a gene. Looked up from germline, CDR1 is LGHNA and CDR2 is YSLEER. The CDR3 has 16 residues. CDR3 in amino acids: CASSQDIEIAGDTQYF. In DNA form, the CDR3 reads TGCGCCAGCAGCCAAGATATCGAAATAGCGGGAGATACGCAGTATTTT.

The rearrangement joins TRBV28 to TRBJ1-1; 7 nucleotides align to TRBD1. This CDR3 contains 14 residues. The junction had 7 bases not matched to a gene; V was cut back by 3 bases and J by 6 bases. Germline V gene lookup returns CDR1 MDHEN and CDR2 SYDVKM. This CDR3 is CASSLEGTAPEAFF. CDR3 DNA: TGTGCCAGCAGTTTGGAAGGGACAGCTCCTGAAGCTTTCTTT.

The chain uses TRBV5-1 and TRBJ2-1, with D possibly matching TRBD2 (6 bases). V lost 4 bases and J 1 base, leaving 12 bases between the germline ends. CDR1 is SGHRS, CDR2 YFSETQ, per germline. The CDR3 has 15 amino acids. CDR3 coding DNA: TGCGCCAGCAGCGGGGCGACTAGTTCCTACAATGAGCAGTTCTTC. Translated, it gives CASSGATSSYNEQFF.

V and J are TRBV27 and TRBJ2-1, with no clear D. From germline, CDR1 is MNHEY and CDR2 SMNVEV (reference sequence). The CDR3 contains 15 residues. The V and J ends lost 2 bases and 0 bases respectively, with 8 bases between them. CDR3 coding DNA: TGTGCCAGCAGTTTAGATACCAGCTCCTACAATGAGCAGTTCTTC. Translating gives CASSLDTSSYNEQFF.

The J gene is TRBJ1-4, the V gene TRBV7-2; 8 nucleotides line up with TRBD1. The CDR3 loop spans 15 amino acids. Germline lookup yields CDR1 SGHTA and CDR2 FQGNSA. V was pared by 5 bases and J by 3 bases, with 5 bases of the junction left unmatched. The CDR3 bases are TGTGCCAGCAGCACCCAGGGGGCAGCTAATGAAAAACTGTTTTTT. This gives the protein CASSTQGAANEKLFF. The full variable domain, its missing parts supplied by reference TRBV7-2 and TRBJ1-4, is GAGVSQSPSNKVTEKGKDVELRCDPISGHTALYWYRQSLGQGLEFLIYFQGNSAPDKSGLPSDRFSAERTGGSVSTLTIQRTQQEDSAVYLCASSTQGAANEKLFFGSGTQLSVL.

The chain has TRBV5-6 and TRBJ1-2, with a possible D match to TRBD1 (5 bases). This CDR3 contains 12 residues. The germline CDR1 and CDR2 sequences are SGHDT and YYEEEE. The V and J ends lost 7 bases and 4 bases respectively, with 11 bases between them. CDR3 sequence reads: CASEDRAYGYTF. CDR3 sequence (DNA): TGTGCCAGCGAAGACAGAGCCTATGGCTACACCTTC.

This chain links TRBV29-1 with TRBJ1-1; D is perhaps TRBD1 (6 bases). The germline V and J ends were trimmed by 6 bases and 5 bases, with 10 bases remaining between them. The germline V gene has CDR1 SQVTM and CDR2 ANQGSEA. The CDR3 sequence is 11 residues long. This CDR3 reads CSVAGATEAFF. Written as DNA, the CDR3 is TGCAGCGTGGCAGGGGCAACTGAAGCTTTCTTT. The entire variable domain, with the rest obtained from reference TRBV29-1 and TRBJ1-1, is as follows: SAVISQKPSRDICQRGTSLTIQCQVDSQVTMMFWYRQQPGQSLTLIATANQGSEATYESGFVIDKFPISRPNLTFSTLTVSNMSPEDSSIYLCSVAGATEAFFGQGTRLTVV.

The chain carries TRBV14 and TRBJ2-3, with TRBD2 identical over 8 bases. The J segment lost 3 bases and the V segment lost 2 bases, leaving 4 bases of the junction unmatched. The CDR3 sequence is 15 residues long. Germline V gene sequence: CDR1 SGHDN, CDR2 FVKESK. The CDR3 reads CASSQRGGRTDTQYF. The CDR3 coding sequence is TGTGCCAGCAGCCAACGCGGCGGGAGGACAGATACGCAGTATTTT.

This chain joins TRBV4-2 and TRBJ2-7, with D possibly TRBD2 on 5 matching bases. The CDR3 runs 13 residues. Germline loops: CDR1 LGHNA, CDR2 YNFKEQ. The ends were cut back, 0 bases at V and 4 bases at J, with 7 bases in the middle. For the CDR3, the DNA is TGTGCCAGCAGCCAAGAGAGGGCTTACGAGCAGTACTTC. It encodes CASSQERAYEQYF.

CDR3 in amino acids: CASSLLEGTGFYEQFF. CDR3 coding DNA: TGTGCCAGCAGCTTACTTGAAGGGACAGGATTCTATGAGCAGTTCTTC. This chain joins TRBV7-9 and TRBJ2-1, with TRBD1 matching 8 bases. J was trimmed by 8 bases and V by 2 bases; bases with no gene match: 11. Germline CDR1 and CDR2: SEHNR and FQNEAQ (reference sequence). The CDR3 runs to 16 residues.

CDR3 in amino acids: CASSTGDTDTQYF. As DNA, the CDR3 is TGCGCCAGCAGCACAGGTGACACAGATACGCAGTATTTT. The chain recombines TRBV5-1 with TRBJ2-3, with D maybe TRBD1 (5 bases). This CDR3 comprises 13 residues. Trimming removed 4 bases from V and 2 bases from J, with 8 bases in between. CDR1 is SGHRS and CDR2 is YFSETQ in the germline V gene.

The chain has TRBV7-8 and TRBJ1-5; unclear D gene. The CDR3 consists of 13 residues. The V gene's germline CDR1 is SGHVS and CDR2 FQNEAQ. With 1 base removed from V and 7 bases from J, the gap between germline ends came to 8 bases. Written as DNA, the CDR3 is TGTGCCAGCAGCTTAGGGGCGGGGCAGCCCCAGCATTTT. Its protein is CASSLGAGQPQHF.

Here the CDR3 reads CSVAGGAGTLYEQYF. CDR3 DNA: TGCAGCGTTGCAGGGGGCGCCGGTACCCTCTACGAGCAGTACTTC. The V gene is TRBV29-1, the J gene TRBJ2-7; the match to TRBD1 covers 8 bases. V was pared by 4 bases and J by 3 bases, with 11 bases of the junction left unmatched. Germline loops: CDR1 SQVTM, CDR2 ANQGSEA. The CDR3 totals 15 residues.

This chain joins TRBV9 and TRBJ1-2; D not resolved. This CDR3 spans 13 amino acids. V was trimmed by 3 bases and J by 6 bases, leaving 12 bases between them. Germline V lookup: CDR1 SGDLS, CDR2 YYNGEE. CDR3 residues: CASSESWGDGYTF. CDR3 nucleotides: TGTGCCAGCAGCGAGAGCTGGGGAGATGGCTACACCTTC.

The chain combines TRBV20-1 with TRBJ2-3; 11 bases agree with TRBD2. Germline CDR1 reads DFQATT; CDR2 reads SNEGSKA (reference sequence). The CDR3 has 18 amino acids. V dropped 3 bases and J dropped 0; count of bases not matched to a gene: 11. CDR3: CSASPGLAVRSSTDTQYF. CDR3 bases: TGCAGTGCTAGTCCGGGACTAGCGGTAAGATCTAGCACAGATACGCAGTATTTT.

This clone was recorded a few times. Here the CDR3 reads CASSLGIAYEQYF. The CDR3 DNA reads as TGTGCCAGCAGCTTGGGTATCGCCTACGAGCAGTACTTC. V and J are TRBV5-4 and TRBJ2-7; D gene unclear. The CDR3 is 13 residues long. CDR1 and CDR2 from the germline V gene are SGHNT and YYREEE (reference sequence). V gave up 0 bases and J gave up 2 bases, with 6 bases separating them.

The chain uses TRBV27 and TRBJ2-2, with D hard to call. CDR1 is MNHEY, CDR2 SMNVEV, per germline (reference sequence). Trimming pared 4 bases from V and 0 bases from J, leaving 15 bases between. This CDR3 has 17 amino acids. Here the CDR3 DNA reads TGTGCCAGCAGTTCGGAGCCCCCCCATGCGAACACCGGGGAGCTGTTTTTT. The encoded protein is CASSSEPPHANTGELFF.

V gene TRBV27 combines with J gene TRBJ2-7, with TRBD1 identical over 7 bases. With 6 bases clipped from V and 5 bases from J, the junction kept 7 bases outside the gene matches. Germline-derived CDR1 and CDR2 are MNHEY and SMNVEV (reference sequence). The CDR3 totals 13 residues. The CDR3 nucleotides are TGTGCCAGCAGCCGCGGACAGGTGAACGAGCAGTACTTC. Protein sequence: CASSRGQVNEQYF.

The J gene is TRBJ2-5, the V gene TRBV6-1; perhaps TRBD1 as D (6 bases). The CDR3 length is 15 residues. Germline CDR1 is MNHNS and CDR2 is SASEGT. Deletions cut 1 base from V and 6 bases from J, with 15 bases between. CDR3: CASSEGTVGKKTQYF. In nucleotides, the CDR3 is TGTGCCAGCAGTGAAGGGACAGTAGGCAAGAAGACCCAGTACTTC.

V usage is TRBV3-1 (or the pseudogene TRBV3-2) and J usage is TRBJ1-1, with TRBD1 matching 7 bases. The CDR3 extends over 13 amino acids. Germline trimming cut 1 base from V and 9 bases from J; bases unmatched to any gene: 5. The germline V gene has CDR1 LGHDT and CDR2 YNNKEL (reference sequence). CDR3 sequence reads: CASSQGGTVKAFF. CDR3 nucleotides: TGTGCCAGCAGCCAAGGGGGGACAGTCAAAGCTTTCTTT.

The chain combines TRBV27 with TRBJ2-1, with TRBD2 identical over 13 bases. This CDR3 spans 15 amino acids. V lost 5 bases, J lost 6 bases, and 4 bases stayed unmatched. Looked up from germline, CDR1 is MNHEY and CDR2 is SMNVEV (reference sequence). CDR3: CASSRTSGRANEQFF. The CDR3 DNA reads TGTGCCAGCAGTCGAACTAGCGGGAGGGCCAATGAGCAGTTCTTC.

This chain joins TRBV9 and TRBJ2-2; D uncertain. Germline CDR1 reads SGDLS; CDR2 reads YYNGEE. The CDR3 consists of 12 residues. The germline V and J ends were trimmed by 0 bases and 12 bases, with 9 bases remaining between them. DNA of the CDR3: TGTGCCAGCAGCGTAGGGTCCAGTCAGCTGTTTTTT. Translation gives CASSVGSSQLFF.

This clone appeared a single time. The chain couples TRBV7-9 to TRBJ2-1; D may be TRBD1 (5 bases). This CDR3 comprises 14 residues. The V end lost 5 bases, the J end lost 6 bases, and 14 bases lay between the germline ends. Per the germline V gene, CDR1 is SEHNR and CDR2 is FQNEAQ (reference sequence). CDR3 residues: CASSRGIGVNEQFF. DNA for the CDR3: TGTGCCAGCAGCCGCGGAATAGGGGTCAATGAGCAGTTCTTC. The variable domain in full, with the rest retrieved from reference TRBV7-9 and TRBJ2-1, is DTGVSQNPRHKITKRGQNVTFRCDPISEHNRLYWYRQTLGQGPEFLTYFQNEAQLEKSRLLSDRFSAERPKGSFSTLEIQRTEQGDSAMYLCASSRGIGVNEQFFGPGTRLTVL.

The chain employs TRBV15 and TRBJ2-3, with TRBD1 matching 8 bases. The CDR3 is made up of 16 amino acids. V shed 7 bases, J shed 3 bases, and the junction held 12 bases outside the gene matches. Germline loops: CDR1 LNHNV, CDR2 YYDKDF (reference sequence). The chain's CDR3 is CATNPKTGGVTDTQYF. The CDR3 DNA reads TGTGCCACCAACCCCAAAACAGGGGGTGTAACAGATACGCAGTATTTT.

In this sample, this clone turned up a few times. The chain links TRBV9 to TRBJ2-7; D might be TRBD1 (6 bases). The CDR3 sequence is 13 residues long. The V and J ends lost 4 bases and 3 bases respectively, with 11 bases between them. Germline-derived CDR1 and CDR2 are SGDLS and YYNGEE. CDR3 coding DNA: TGTGCCAGCAGCACGGACAGCGACTACGAGCAGTACTTC. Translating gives CASSTDSDYEQYF.